The sequence of this TCR beta chain was determined in a study of early T cells in non-severe SARS-CoV-2 infection (dated by TCRdb to the early 2020s). The study in broad terms: Because TCR sequencing was done on bulk RNA from unsorted whole blood, the alpha and beta chains could not be paired.

Details on this clonotype: This receptor's antigen is unknown. It is unclear where the CDR3 begins or ends on the DNA, so no DNA is shown, and the CDR3 is as TCRdb lists it.

A case-control design nested within a healthcare worker cohort in London, UK, was used, with weekly nasopharyngeal swab PCR tests and blood sampling performed. Between 23 and 31 March 2020, the week of the UK lockdown, healthcare workers were enrolled and then followed up weekly for as long as 16 weeks. Points the paper makes about the study in general: VDJdb matching was skewed toward anti-spike CD8 responses and likely underestimated virus-specific expansions by missing private and CD4 specificities.

The CDR3 runs 14 residues from the cysteine to the phenylalanine. CDR1 SGHVS and CDR2 FQNEAQ are derived from the germline V gene. The library was generated by 5' RACE. For sequencing, a NextSeq 500 was employed. The TCR library protocol attached unique molecular identifiers to individual cDNA molecules to correct for sequencing error and PCR bias. TCR alpha and beta chains were both sequenced, and the abundances of alpha and beta sequences in each sample were closely correlated with each other. Processing in the source paper ran as follows. Decombinator V4 was used to annotate the V gene, J gene and CDR3 of the TCR sequences. Expanded TCRs were defined as changing significantly between any two time points under a Poisson model with p below 0.0001. TCR abundances were normalised to the total number of TCRs sequenced per sample and expressed as counts per million. MAIT TCRs were defined by TRAV1-2 paired with TRAJ12, TRAJ20 or TRAJ33, and iNKT TCRs by TRAV10 paired with TRAJ18. VDJdb, accessed on 1 November 2021, was searched for TCRs annotated for CMV, EBV and SARS-CoV-2, and TCRs annotated for more than one antigen were excluded. In TCRdb, the public reads were trimmed at Q25 with fastp and aligned with MiXCR, with productive beta chains retained. Merged by CDR3 protein, the rows form single entries marked with the most common genes and DNA. TCRdb, not the original authors, processed these V and J calls. Recorded for this sample are roughly 20,000 distinct CDR3 sequences; 5.7% of them occurred a single time. Together, the top ten hold 13% to 15% of the sample.

Material: whole blood, obtained at baseline. This sequence uses TRBV7-8 and TRBJ2-2; TRBD2 is taken as the D call from the table, unchecked against the DNA. This TCR came from an adult who was a healthcare worker with PCR-confirmed SARS-CoV-2 infection or an uninfected control (not recorded which). CDR3 sequence: CASPRAFGAGELFF.